This T cell receptor (beta chain) was profiled in a study of PD-L1 blockade in urothelial cancer. Background on the study: Prior regimens of chemotherapy numbered 0 to 3 per patient. It was at 3 weeks (second dose) and 6 weeks after treatment start that blood was analyzed. Study-wide points: Pretreatment TCR clonality in blood under the median foretold superior survival.

Germline values: CDR1 SGHKS, CDR2 YYEKEE (reference sequence). The length of the CDR3 is 13 residues. Trimming left V 2 bases short and J 3 bases short, with 5 bases between. This clone was detected a few times. Its target is unknown. Time point here: peripheral blood 6 weeks after treatment start. TCRdb's table, derived via immunoSEQ multiplex PCR, lists solely in-frame clones and lacks some. Among about 45,000 clones listed, 83% were seen once. This clonotype was sampled from a man aged 55 to 70 with urothelial cancer. Sample: PBMCs, taken around atezolizumab (anti-PD-L1) treatment. The V call is TRBV5-5, the J call TRBJ2-2; D not certain. CDR3 region: CASSFTDTGELFF. The CDR3 coding sequence is TGTGCCAGCAGCTTTACAGACACCGGGGAGCTGTTTTTT. Combining the CDR3 with reference TRBV5-5 and TRBJ2-2 gives the whole variable domain DAGVTQSPTHLIKTRGQQVTLRCSPISGHKSVSWYQQVLGQGPQFIFQYYEKEERGRGNFPDRFSARQFPNYSSELNVNALLLGDSALYLCASSFTDTGELFFGEGSRLTVL.